This is a list of T cell receptor beta chains from one sample in a study of cytotoxic CD8 clonotypes in ibrutinib-treated CLL. Sequencing used immunoSEQ multiplex PCR; TCRdb keeps in-frame clones, though not all of them. The sample yields approximately 120,000 clones, around four fifths seen once. The specimen was PBMCs, collected after 24 months of ibrutinib treatment. The receptors here all came from a human donor with chronic lymphocytic leukemia. Both conserved end residues are part of each CDR3. The order of the fields is clone size, J gene, V gene, D gene, CDR3 protein, CDR3 DNA. The D gene is left open where the match is weak. Clone sizes are given selectively: once, few, many, or a class where the clone is expanded.

NA | TRBJ2-1 | TRBV6-5 | NA | CASSYAPLVYNEQFF | TGTGCCAGCAGTTACGCCCCCCTGGTCTACAATGAGCAGTTCTTC
NA | TRBJ1-6 | TRBV5-1 | TRBD1 | CASSLAGTGYPPLHF | TGCGCCAGCAGCTTGGCGGGGACAGGTTACCCACCCCTCCACTTT
few | TRBJ1-5 | TRBV2 | NA | CACQRAPNQPQHF | TGTGCCTGCCAAAGAGCTCCCAATCAGCCCCAGCATTTT
NA | TRBJ2-1 | TRBV7-2 | TRBD2 | CASSLSGGGIYNEQFF | TGTGCCAGCAGCTTAAGTGGCGGGGGGATATACAATGAGCAGTTCTTC
NA | TRBJ1-1 | TRBV7-2 | NA | CASSLSENTEAFF | TGTGCCAGCAGCTTAAGCGAGAACACTGAAGCTTTCTTT
NA | TRBJ1-3 | TRBV9 | NA | CASSVDGSGNTIYF | TGTGCCAGCAGCGTAGACGGCTCTGGAAACACCATATATTTT
NA | TRBJ1-6 | TRBV19 | TRBD1 | CASSLGTGGEGNSPLHF | TGTGCCAGTAGTTTGGGGACAGGGGGCGAAGGTAATTCACCCCTCCACTTT
NA | TRBJ2-3 | TRBV5-1 | NA | CASNLLGRGADTQYF | TGCGCCAGCAACCTTCTAGGGCGAGGGGCAGATACGCAGTATTTT
NA | TRBJ2-3 | TRBV6-6 | TRBD2 | CASAKSGATDTQYF | TGTGCCAGCGCGAAAAGCGGGGCCACAGATACGCAGTATTTT
NA | TRBJ1-1 | TRBV5-4 | NA | CASSFVTNTEAFF | TGTGCCAGCAGCTTCGTGACGAACACTGAAGCTTTCTTT
NA | TRBJ1-2 | TRBV2 | TRBD1 | CASSETGNGYTF | TGTGCCAGCAGCGAGACAGGGAACGGCTACACCTTC
NA | TRBJ1-3 | TRBV7-2 | NA | CASSQLRSSGNTIYF | TGTGCCAGCAGCCAACTCAGGAGCTCTGGAAACACCATATATTTT
NA | TRBJ1-1 | TRBV5-4 | NA | CASSLEIRTEAFF | TGTGCCAGCAGCTTGGAAATACGCACTGAAGCTTTCTTT
NA | TRBJ1-5 | TRBV30 | NA | CAWSGTTTNQPQHF | TGTGCCTGGTCCGGGACAACGACCAATCAGCCCCAGCATTTT
once | TRBJ2-3 | TRBV7-2 | NA | CASSLASGYPDTQYF | TGTGCCAGCAGCTTAGCGTCCGGTTACCCAGATACGCAGTATTTT
NA | TRBJ2-1 | TRBV11-3 | NA | CASSLDSFRGNEQFF | TGTGCCAGCAGCTTAGATTCCTTCCGGGGCAATGAGCAGTTCTTC
NA | TRBJ2-5 | TRBV29-1 | TRBD1 | CSAGQKVQETQYF | TGCAGCGCGGGACAGAAGGTACAAGAGACCCAGTACTTC
NA | TRBJ1-1 | TRBV7-2 | TRBD1 | CASSSQGDTEAFF | TGTGCCAGCAGCTCCCAGGGGGACACTGAAGCTTTCTTT
NA | TRBJ1-6 | TRBV4-3 | TRBD1 | CASSQAGGRLVGTPLHF | TGCGCCAGCAGCCAAGCAGGGGGACGGCTCGTGGGGACACCCCTCCACTTT
NA | TRBJ2-2 | TRBV7-7 | TRBD1 | CASSPIRGRGTGELFF | TGTGCCAGCAGCCCCATCAGGGGGAGAGGGACCGGGGAGCTGTTTTTT
once | TRBJ1-6 | TRBV6-1 | TRBD1 | CASSEREGQGLSPLHF | TGTGCCAGCAGTGAAAGGGAAGGACAGGGGCTTTCACCCCTCCACTTT
medium-sized | TRBJ1-1 | TRBV30 | NA | CAWTHFADMNTEAFF | TGTGCCTGGACTCACTTCGCCGACATGAACACTGAAGCTTTCTTT
NA | TRBJ2-3 | TRBV9 | NA | CASSSRGTDTQYF | TGTGCCAGCAGCTCTCGAGGGACAGATACGCAGTATTTT
NA | TRBJ1-1 | TRBV19 | TRBD1 | CASSPQGVMNTEAFF | TGTGCCAGTAGTCCCCAGGGGGTCATGAACACTGAAGCTTTCTTT
NA | TRBJ1-2 | TRBV7-9 | NA | CASRSGGGYTF | TGTGCCAGCAGGTCGGGTGGTGGCTACACCTTC
NA | TRBJ1-2 | TRBV6-5 | NA | CASRQGYSGYTF | TGTGCCAGCAGGCAGGGGTATAGCGGCTACACCTTC
once | TRBJ1-1 | TRBV10-3 | NA | CAISRGGSNTEAFF | TGTGCCATCAGCCGAGGGGGTTCGAACACTGAAGCTTTCTTT